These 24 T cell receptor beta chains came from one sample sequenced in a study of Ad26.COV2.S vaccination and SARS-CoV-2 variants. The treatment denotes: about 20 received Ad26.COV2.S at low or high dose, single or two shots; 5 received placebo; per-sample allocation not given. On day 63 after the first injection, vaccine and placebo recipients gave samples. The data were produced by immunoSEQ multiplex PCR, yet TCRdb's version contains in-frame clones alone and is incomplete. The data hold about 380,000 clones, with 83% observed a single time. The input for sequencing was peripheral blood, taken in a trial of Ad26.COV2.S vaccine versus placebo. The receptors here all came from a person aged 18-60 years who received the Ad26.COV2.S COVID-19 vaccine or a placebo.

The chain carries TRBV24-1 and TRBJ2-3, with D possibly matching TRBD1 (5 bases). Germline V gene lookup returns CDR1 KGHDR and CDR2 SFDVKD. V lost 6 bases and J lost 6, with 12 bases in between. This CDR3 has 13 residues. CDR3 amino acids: CATSLTAGDTQYF. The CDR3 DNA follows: TGTGCCACCAGTCTGACAGCCGGGGATACGCAGTATTTT.

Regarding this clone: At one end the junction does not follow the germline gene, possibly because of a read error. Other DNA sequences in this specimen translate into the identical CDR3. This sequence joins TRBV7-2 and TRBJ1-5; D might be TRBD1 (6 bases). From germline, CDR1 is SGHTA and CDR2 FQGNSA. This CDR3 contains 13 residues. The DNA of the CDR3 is TGTGCCAGCAGTTTAGGGGGATCCCAGCCCCAGCATTTT. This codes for CASSLGGSQPQHF. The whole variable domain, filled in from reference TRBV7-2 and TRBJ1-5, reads GAGVSQSPSNKVTEKGKDVELRCDPISGHTALYWYRQSLGQGLEFLIYFQGNSAPDKSGLPSDRFSAERTGGSVSTLTIQRTQQEDSAVYLCASSLGGSQPQHFGDGTRLSIL.

CDR3 nucleotide sequence: TGCGCCAGCAGCCTGGGACAGGGGTGGTCTACGAGTGAGCAGTACTTC. Amino acid sequence: CASSLGQGWSTSEQYF. This chain uses TRBV5-1 with TRBJ2-7, with TRBD1 matching over 10 bases. The CDR3 runs 16 residues. The germline gives CDR1 SGHRS, CDR2 YFSETQ. With V trimmed by 4 bases and J by 7 bases, 14 bases remained unmatched.

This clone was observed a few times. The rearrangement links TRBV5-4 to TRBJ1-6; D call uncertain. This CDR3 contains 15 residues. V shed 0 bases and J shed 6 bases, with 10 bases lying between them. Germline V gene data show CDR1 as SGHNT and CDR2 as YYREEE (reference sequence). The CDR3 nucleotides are TGTGCCAGCAGCTTGGCCACAGATGGTAATTCACCCCTCCACTTT. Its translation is CASSLATDGNSPLHF.

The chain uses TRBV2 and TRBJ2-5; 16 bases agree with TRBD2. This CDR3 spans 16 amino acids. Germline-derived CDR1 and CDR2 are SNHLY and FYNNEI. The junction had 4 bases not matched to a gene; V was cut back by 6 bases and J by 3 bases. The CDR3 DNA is TGTGCCAGCAGCGGCGGGACTAGCGGGGGGGAAGAGACCCAGTACTTC. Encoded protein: CASSGGTSGGEETQYF.

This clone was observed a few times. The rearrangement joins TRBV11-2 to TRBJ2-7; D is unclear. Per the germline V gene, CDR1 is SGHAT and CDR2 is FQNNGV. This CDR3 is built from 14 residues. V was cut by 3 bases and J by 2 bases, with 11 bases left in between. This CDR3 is CASSLYGPTYEQYF. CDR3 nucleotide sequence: TGTGCCAGCAGCTTGTACGGGCCTACCTACGAGCAGTACTTC.

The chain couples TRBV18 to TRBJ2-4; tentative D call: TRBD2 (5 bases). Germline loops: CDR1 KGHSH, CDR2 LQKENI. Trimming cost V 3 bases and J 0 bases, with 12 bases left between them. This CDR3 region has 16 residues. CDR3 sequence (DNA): TGTGCCAGCTCACCCGGACTGCCACTAGCCAAAAACATTCAGTACTTC. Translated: CASSPGLPLAKNIQYF.

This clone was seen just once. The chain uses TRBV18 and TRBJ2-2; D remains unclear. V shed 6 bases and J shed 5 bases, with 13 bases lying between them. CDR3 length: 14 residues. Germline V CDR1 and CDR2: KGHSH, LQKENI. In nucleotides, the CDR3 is TGTGCCAGCTCGGAGACAACTCTGACCGGGGAGCTGTTTTTT. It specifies CASSETTLTGELFF.

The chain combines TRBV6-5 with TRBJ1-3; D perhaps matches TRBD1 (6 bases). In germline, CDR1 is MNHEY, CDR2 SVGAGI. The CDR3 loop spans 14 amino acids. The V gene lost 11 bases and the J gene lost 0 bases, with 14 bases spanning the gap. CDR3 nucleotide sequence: TGTGCCTCCTTACAGGGTCGCTCTGGAAACACCATATATTTT. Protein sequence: CASLQGRSGNTIYF.

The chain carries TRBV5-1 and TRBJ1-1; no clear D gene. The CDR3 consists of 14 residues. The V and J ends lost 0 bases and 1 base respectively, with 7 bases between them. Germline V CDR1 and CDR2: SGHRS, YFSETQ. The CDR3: CASSLEASNTEAFF. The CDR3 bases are TGCGCCAGCAGCTTGGAAGCGTCGAACACTGAAGCTTTCTTT.

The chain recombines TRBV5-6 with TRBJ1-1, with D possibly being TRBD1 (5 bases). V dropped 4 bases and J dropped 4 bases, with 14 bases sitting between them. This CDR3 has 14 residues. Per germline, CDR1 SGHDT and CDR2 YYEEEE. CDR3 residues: CASSLVGAGTEAFF. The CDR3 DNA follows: TGTGCCAGCAGCCTCGTAGGGGCGGGCACTGAAGCTTTCTTT.

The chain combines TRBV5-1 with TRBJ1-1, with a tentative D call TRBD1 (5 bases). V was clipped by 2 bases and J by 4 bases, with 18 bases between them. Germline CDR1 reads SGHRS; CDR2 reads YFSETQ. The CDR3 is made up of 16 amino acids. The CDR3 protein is CASSFGPLWGPTEAFF. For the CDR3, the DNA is TGCGCCAGCAGCTTCGGGCCTCTTTGGGGACCCACTGAAGCTTTCTTT.

The chain's CDR3 is CASTPWGAGELFF. CDR3 nucleotide sequence: TGTGCCAGCACCCCCTGGGGGGCCGGGGAGCTGTTTTTT. This chain links TRBV6-2 or TRBV6-3 with TRBJ2-2, with a weak D call TRBD2 (6 bases). V dropped 7 bases and J dropped 6 bases, with 12 bases sitting between them. Germline V gene sequence: CDR1 MNHEY, CDR2 SVGEGT. This CDR3 has 13 residues.

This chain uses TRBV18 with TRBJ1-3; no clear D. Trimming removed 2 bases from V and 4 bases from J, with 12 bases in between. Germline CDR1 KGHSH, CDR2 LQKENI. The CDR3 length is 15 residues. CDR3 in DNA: TGTGCCAGCTCACCAAAGGTGGATCCAGGAAACACCATATATTTT. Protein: CASSPKVDPGNTIYF.

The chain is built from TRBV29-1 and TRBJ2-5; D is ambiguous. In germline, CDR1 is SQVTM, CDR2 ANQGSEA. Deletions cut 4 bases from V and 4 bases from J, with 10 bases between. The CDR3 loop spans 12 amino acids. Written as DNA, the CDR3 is TGCAGCGTTGGAACAGACGGAGAGACCCAGTACTTC. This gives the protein CSVGTDGETQYF. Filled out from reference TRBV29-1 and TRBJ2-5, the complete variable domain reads SAVISQKPSRDICQRGTSLTIQCQVDSQVTMMFWYRQQPGQSLTLIATANQGSEATYESGFVIDKFPISRPNLTFSTLTVSNMSPEDSSIYLCSVGTDGETQYFGPGTRLLVL.

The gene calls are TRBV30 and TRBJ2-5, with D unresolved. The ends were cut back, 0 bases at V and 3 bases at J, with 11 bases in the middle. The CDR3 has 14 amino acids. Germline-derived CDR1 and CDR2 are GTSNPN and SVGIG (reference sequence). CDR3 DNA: TGTGCCTGGAGTGTACTGAGACCAAAAGAGACCCAGTACTTC. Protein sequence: CAWSVLRPKETQYF.

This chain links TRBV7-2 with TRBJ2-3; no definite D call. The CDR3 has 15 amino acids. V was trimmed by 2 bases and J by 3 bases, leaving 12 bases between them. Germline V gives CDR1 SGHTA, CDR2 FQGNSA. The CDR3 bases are TGTGCCAGCAGCTTATTTAGTCAGGAGACAGATACGCAGTATTTT. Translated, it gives CASSLFSQETDTQYF. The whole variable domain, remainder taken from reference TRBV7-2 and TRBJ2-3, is GAGVSQSPSNKVTEKGKDVELRCDPISGHTALYWYRQSLGQGLEFLIYFQGNSAPDKSGLPSDRFSAERTGGSVSTLTIQRTQQEDSAVYLCASSLFSQETDTQYFGPGTRLTVL.

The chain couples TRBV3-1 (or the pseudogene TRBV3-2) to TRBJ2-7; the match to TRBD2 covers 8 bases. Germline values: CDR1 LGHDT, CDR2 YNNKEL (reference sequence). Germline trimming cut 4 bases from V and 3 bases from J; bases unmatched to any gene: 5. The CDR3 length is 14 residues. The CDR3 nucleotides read TGTGCCAGCAGCCTAACGGGGACTAGCTACGAGCAGTACTTC. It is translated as CASSLTGTSYEQYF.

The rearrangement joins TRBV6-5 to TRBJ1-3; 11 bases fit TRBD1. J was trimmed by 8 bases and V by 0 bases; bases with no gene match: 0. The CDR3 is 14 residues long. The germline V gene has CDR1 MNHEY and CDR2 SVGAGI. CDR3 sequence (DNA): TGTGCCAGCAGTTACTCGGGACAGGGGGACACCATATATTTT. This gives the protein CASSYSGQGDTIYF.

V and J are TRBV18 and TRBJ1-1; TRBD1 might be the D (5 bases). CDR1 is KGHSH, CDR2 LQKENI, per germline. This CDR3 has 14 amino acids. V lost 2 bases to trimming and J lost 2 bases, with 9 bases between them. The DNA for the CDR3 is TGTGCCAGCTCACCAGGGGCAGGAAACACTGAAGCTTTCTTT. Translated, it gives CASSPGAGNTEAFF.

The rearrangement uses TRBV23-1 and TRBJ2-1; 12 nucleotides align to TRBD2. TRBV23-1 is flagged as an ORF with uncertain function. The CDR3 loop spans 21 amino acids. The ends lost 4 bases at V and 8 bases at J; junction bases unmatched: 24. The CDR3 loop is CASSRGQVTSGRSLSEDEQFF. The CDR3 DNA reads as TGCGCCAGCAGTCGGGGACAGGTTACTAGCGGGAGGAGTCTTTCAGAGGATGAGCAGTTCTTC.

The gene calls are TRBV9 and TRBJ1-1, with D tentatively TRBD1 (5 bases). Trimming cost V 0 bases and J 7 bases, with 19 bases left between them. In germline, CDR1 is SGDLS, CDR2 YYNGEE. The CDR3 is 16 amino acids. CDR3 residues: CASSVGGLGVGGEAFF. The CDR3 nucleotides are TGTGCCAGCAGCGTAGGAGGTTTGGGGGTCGGGGGTGAAGCTTTCTTT.

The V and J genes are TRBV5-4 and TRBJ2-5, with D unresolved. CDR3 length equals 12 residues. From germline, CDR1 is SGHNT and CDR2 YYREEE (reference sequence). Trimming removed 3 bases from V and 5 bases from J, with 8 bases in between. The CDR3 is CASSWQQETQYF. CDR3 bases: TGTGCCAGCAGCTGGCAGCAGGAGACCCAGTACTTC.

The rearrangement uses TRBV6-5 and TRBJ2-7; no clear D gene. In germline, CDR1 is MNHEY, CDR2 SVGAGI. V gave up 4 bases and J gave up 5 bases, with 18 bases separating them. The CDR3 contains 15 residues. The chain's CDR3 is CASSSAGLSADEQYF. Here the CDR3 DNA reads TGTGCCAGCAGTTCAGCCGGGCTATCCGCGGACGAGCAGTACTTC.